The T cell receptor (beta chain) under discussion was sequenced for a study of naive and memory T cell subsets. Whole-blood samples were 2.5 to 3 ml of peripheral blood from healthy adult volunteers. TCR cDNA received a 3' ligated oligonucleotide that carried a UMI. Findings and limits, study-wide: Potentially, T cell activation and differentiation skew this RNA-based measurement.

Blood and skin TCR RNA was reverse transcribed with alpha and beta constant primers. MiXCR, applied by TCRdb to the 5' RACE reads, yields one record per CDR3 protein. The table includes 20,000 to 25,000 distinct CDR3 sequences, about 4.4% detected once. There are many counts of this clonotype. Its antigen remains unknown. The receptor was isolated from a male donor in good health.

CDR3 sequence: CSVLTGEKLFF. CDR3 nucleotides: TGCAGCGTGCTCACAGGGGAAAAACTGTTTTTT. The rearrangement uses TRBV29-1 and TRBJ1-4, with D perhaps TRBD1 (6 bases). CDR1 SQVTM and CDR2 ANQGSEA come from the germline V gene. The CDR3 is 11 residues long. Trimming pared 6 bases from V and 8 bases from J, leaving 10 bases between.